Listed here are 9 T cell receptor beta chains from one sample, sequenced in a study of T cell changes during pregnancy in multiple sclerosis. Generated by immunoSEQ multiplex PCR, the TCRdb table keeps only in-frame clones and is missing some. The table records approximately 130,000 clones, around 97% of them present only once. The starting material was peripheral blood, obtained after pregnancy. The receptors originated from a female donor with multiple sclerosis, enrolled in a pregnancy study.

This rearrangement joins TRBV7-2 to TRBJ2-2, with 8 bases aligning to TRBD2. Germline V gene data show CDR1 as SGHTA and CDR2 as FQGNSA. The CDR3 contains 14 residues. With V trimmed by 8 bases and J by 7 bases, 9 bases remained unmatched. CDR3 sequence (DNA): TGTGCCAGCCCGGGAGGGCCTGGGGGCGGGGAGCTGTTTTTT. This translates into CASPGGPGGGELFF. The whole variable domain, filled in from reference TRBV7-2 and TRBJ2-2, reads GAGVSQSPSNKVTEKGKDVELRCDPISGHTALYWYRQSLGQGLEFLIYFQGNSAPDKSGLPSDRFSAERTGGSVSTLTIQRTQQEDSAVYLCASPGGPGGGELFFGEGSRLTVL.

The chain carries TRBV2 and TRBJ2-1; 9 bases are shared with TRBD2. Per germline, CDR1 SNHLY and CDR2 FYNNEI. This CDR3 comprises 17 residues. With V trimmed by 1 base and J by 4 bases, 8 bases remained unmatched. The CDR3 DNA reads TGTGCCAGCAGTGAAGGAGGAGCGGGAGGCGTATACAATGAGCAGTTCTTC. Protein product: CASSEGGAGGVYNEQFF.

The V call is TRBV18, the J call TRBJ2-5, with TRBD2 as a possible D gene (6 bases). Looked up from germline, CDR1 is KGHSH and CDR2 is LQKENI. The CDR3 length is 14 residues. V was trimmed by 6 bases and J by 1 base, leaving 12 bases between them. This CDR3 is CASSTRGTQETQYF. The CDR3 DNA reads as TGTGCCAGCTCGACCCGGGGGACCCAAGAGACCCAGTACTTC.

The V call is TRBV2, the J call TRBJ2-7; 8 bases agree with TRBD1. This CDR3 has 13 amino acids. The V gene's germline CDR1 is SNHLY and CDR2 FYNNEI. The V gene end was trimmed by 7 bases and the J gene end by 5 bases; junction bases not matched to a gene: 7. The CDR3: CASKVAGGNEQYF. CDR3 DNA sequence: TGTGCCAGCAAGGTCGCAGGGGGCAACGAGCAGTACTTC.

J is TRBJ1-3 and V is TRBV28; D perhaps matches TRBD1 (6 bases). This CDR3 is built from 16 residues. The germline CDR1 and CDR2 sequences are MDHEN and SYDVKM. Deletions cut 8 bases from V and 0 bases from J, with 17 bases between. The CDR3 sequence is CASGTTSPLSGNTIYF. Here the CDR3 DNA reads TGTGCCAGCGGGACAACGAGTCCCCTCTCTGGAAACACCATATATTTT.

V is TRBV6-5 and J is TRBJ1-3; D possibly corresponds to TRBD1 (6 bases). Germline CDR1 is MNHEY and CDR2 is SVGAGI. CDR3 length: 14 residues. V was cut by 6 bases and J by 4 bases, with 13 bases left in between. In nucleotides, the CDR3 is TGTGCCAGCAGACCTACAGGGATCGGAAACACCATATATTTT. This encodes CASRPTGIGNTIYF.

V gene TRBV4-2 combines with J gene TRBJ1-5; 10 bases map to TRBD1. CDR3 length: 15 amino acids. Germline-derived CDR1 and CDR2 are LGHNA and YNFKEQ. The V segment lost 3 bases and the J segment 6 bases; nucleotides outside the gene matches: 5. DNA for the CDR3: TGTGCCAGCAGCCAGGGGACAGGGGAAGTTCAGCCCCAGCATTTT. Protein product: CASSQGTGEVQPQHF.

This clone was recorded once. The V and J genes are TRBV2 and TRBJ1-5; 7 nucleotides line up with TRBD1. Trimming removed 6 bases from V and 0 bases from J; junction bases left unmatched: 2. Germline CDR1 and CDR2: SNHLY and FYNNEI. The CDR3 spans 14 residues. In DNA, the CDR3 is TGTGCCAGCAGGGGACAGATTAGCAATCAGCCCCAGCATTTT. Translation: CASRGQISNQPQHF.

A single count supports this clone. J is TRBJ2-3 and V is TRBV2; D is possibly TRBD2 (5 bases). CDR1 and CDR2 (germline): SNHLY, FYNNEI. The V and J ends lost 6 bases and 0 bases respectively, with 10 bases between them. The CDR3 sequence is 14 residues long. Written as DNA, the CDR3 is TGTGCCAGCAGGGTGGAGGCGAGCACAGATACGCAGTATTTT. Its protein is CASRVEASTDTQYF.